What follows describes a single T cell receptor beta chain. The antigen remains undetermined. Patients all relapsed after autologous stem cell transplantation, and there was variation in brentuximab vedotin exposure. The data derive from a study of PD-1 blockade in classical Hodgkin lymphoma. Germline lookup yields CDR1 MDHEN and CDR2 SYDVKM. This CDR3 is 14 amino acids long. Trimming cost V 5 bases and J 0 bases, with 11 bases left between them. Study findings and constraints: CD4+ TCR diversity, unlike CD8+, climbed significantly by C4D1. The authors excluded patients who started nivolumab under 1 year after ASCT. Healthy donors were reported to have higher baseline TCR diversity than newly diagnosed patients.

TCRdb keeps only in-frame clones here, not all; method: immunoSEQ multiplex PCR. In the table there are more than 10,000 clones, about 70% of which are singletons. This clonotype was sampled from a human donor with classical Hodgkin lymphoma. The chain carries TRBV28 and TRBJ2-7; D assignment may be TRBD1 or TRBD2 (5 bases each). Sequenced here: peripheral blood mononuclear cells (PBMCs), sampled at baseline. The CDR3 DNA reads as TGTGCCAGCAGTACCAGGGACCACTCCTACGAGCAGTACTTC. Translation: CASSTRDHSYEQYF.